The following is a TCR beta chain sequence with its context. This sample was included in a study of blood T cell repertoires in COVID-19. Germline V lookup: CDR1 MNHEY, CDR2 SVGAGI. The V gene lost 11 bases and the J gene lost 4 bases, with 21 bases spanning the gap. The CDR3 extends over 14 amino acids. Produced via immunoSEQ multiplex PCR; TCRdb's table is partial and in-frame only. The sample comprises approximately 250,000 clones, around nine tenths of which are singletons, and approximately 10% rests with the top ten. This TCR was recovered from a middle-aged man with active or convalescent COVID-19. This sequence joins TRBV6-5 and TRBJ2-7; the D gene is possibly TRBD2 (6 bases). Sequenced material: peripheral blood. The CDR3 region is CAARASAGSYEQYF. The CDR3 nucleotides read TGTGCCGCCAGGGCCTCGGCGGGATCTTACGAGCAGTACTTC.